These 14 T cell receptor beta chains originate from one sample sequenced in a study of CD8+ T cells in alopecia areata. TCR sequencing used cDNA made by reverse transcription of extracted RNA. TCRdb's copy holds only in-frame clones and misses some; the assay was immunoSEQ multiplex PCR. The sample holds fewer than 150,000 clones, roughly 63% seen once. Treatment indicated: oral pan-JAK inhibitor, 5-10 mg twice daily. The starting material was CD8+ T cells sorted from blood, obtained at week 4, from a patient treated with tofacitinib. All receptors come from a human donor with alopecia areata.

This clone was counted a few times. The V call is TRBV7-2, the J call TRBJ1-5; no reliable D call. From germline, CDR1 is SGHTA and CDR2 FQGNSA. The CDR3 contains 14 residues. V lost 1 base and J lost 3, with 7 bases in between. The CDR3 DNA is TGTGCCAGCAGCTTAGATAGCTACAATCAGCCCCAGCATTTT. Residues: CASSLDSYNQPQHF.

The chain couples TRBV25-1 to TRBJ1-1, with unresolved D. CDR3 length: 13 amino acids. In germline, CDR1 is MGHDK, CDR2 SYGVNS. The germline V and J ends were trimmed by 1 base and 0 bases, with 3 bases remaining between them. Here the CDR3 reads CASSEFMNTEAFF. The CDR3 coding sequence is TGTGCCAGCAGTGAATTTATGAACACTGAAGCTTTCTTT.

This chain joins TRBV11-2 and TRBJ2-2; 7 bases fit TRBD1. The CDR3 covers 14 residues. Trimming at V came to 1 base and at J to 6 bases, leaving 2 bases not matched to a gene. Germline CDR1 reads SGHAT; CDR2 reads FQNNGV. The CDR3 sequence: CASSLGQGAGELFF. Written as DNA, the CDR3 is TGTGCCAGCAGCTTAGGACAGGGCGCCGGGGAGCTGTTTTTT.

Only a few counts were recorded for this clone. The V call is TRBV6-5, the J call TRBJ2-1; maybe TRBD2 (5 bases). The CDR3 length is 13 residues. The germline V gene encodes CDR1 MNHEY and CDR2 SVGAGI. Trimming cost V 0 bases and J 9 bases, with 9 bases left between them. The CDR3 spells CASSYSGEGEQFF. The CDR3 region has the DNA TGTGCCAGCAGTTACTCAGGCGAGGGTGAGCAGTTCTTC.

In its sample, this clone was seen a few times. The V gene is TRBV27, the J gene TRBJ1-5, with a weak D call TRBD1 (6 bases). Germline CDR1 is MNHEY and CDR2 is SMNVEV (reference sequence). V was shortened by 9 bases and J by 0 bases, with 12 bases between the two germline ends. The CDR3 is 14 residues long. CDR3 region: CASGQLDSNQPQHF. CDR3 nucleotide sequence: TGTGCCAGTGGACAGCTAGATAGCAATCAGCCCCAGCATTTT.

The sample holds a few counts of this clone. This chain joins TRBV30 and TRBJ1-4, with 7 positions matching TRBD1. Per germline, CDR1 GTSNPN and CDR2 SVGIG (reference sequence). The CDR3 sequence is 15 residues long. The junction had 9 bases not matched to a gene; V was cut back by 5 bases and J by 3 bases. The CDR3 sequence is CAWCETGAANEKLFF. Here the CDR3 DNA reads TGTGCCTGGTGCGAAACAGGGGCCGCTAATGAAAAACTGTTTTTT.

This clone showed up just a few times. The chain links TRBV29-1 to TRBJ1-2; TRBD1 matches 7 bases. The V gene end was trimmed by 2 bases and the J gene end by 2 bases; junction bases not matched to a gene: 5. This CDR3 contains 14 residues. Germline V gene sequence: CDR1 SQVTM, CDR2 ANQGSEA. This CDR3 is CSVERDSVNYGYTF. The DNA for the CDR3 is TGCAGCGTTGAACGGGACAGCGTAAACTATGGCTACACCTTC.

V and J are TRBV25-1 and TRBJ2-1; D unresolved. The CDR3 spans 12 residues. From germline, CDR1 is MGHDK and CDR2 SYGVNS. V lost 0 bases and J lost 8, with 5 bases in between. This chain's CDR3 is CASSEYNHEQFF. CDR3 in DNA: TGTGCCAGCAGTGAATATAACCATGAGCAGTTCTTC.

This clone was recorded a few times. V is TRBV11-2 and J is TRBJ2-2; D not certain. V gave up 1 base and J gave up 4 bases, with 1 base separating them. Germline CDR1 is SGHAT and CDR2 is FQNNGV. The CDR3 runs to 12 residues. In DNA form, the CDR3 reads TGTGCCAGCAGCTTAGGCACCGGGGAGCTGTTTTTT. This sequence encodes CASSLGTGELFF. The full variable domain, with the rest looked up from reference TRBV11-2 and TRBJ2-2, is EAGVAQSPRYKIIEKRQSVAFWCNPISGHATLYWYQQILGQGPKLLIQFQNNGVVDDSQLPKDRFSAERLKGVDSTLKIQPAKLEDSAVYLCASSLGTGELFFGEGSRLTVL.

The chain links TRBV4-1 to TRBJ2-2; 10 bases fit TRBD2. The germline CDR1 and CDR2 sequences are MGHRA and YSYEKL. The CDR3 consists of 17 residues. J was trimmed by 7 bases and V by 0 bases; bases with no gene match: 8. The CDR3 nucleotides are TGCGCCAGCAGCCAAGACGCTAGCGGGGGCCTTGGCGGGGAGCTGTTTTTT. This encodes CASSQDASGGLGGELFF.

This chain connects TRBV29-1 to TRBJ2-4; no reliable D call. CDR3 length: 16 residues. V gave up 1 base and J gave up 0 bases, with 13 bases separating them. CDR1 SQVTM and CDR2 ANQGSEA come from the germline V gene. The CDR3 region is CSVEAPGPLAKNIQYF. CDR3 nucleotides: TGCAGCGTTGAAGCCCCAGGACCCTTAGCCAAAAACATTCAGTACTTC.

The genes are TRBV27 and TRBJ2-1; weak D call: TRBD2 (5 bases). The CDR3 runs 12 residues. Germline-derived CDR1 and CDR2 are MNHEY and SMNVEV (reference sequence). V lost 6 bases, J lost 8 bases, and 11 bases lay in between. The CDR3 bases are TGTGCCAGCAGGGGGAACGGGGATGAGCAGTTCTTC. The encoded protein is CASRGNGDEQFF.

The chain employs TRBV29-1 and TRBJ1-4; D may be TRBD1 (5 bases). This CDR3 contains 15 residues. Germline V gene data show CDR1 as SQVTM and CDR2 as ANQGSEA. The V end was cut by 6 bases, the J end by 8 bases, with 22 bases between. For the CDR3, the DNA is TGCAGCGTCATGACCAGCTCGGGGACTGGGGAAAAACTGTTTTTT. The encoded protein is CSVMTSSGTGEKLFF.

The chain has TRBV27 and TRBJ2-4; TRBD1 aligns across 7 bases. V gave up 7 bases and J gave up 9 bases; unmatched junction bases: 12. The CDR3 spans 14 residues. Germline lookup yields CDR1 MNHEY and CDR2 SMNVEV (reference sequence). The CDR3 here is CASTPLTGESIQYF. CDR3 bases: TGTGCCAGCACCCCTTTAACAGGGGAGAGCATTCAGTACTTC.